These T cell receptor beta chains were read from a single sample in a study of T cell responses to AZD1222 COVID-19 vaccine. Sequenced by immunoSEQ multiplex PCR; TCRdb stores in-frame clones only, minus some. The data show 40,000 to 65,000 clones, with approximately 84% seen just once and over 20% held by the top ten. The input for sequencing was peripheral blood, taken on day 0 of AZD1222 vaccination. These receptor sequences come from an adult in good health. The CDR3 runs from the conserved cysteine through the conserved F or W. Fields, in order: J gene, V gene, clone size, D gene, CDR3 DNA, CDR3 protein. A D gene is named only where the DNA matches it firmly. Clone size, where shown, is once, few, many, or a class for clones that have expanded.

TRBJ2-7 TRBV19 NA NA TGTGCCAGTAGTATCGGACCCGGTGCCGAGCAGTACTTC CASSIGPGAEQYF
TRBJ1-1 TRBV7-9 NA NA TGTGCCAGCACCTATGTTGAGTGGGTGAACACTGAAGCTTTCTTT CASTYVEWVNTEAFF
TRBJ2-7 TRBV5-4 NA NA TGTGCCAGCAGCTTGGAAGCTGCGGCGACCTACGAGCAGTACTTC CASSLEAAATYEQYF
TRBJ2-1 TRBV30 NA NA TGTGCCTGGAGCGGGCTCCACGACTCCTACAATGAGCAGTTCTTC CAWSGLHDSYNEQFF
TRBJ2-7 TRBV29-1 NA NA TGCAGCGCCCGGGACTCTTCAAAGTACGAGCAGTACTTC CSARDSSKYEQYF
TRBJ2-1 TRBV19 NA TRBD2 TGTGCCACGTCGGCGAGCGGGAGCAATGAGCAGTTCTTC CATSASGSNEQFF
TRBJ1-6 TRBV19 NA NA TGTGCCAGTAGTATAGGGGGCCGGAGGGCGCGATTTTCACCCCTCCACTTT CASSIGGRRARFSPLHF
TRBJ2-5 TRBV11-2 once TRBD2 TGTGCCAGCAGCCCTCCGGGACTAGCGGGAGTGGAGACCCAGTACTTC CASSPPGLAGVETQYF
TRBJ2-7 TRBV27 few NA TGTGCCAGCAGTTTATCGAGGGGGTGGGAGCAGTACTTC CASSLSRGWEQYF
TRBJ2-7 TRBV18 NA TRBD1 TGTGCCAGCTCACCTAAGGGGGCTGGGGAGCAGTACTTC CASSPKGAGEQYF
TRBJ1-3 TRBV5-1 NA TRBD1 TGCGCCAGCAGCTCGGACAGGGAGTATAGCACCATATATTTT CASSSDREYSTIYF
TRBJ1-6 TRBV19 once NA TGTGCCAGTAGGACCTCGGGGACACCCCTCCACTTT CASRTSGTPLHF
TRBJ2-5 TRBV2 NA TRBD2 TGTGCCAGCACTAGAGGGGCGGGAGGGCCCGAGACCCAGTACTTC CASTRGAGGPETQYF
TRBJ1-5 TRBV1 NA NA TGCACCAGCAGCCAAGAGCGTCGGGGAACAAGCAATCAGCCCCAGCATTTT CTSSQERRGTSNQPQHF
TRBJ2-7 TRBV11-2 NA TRBD2 TGTGCCAGCAGCTCTCCTTTTCCGCGGGAGGACTCCTACGAGCAGTACTTC CASSSPFPREDSYEQYF
TRBJ2-1 TRBV29-1 NA NA TGCAGCGGGGGGGCCAATGAGCAGTTCTTC CSGGANEQFF
TRBJ2-2 TRBV4-2 NA NA TGTGCCAGCAGCCCAGAGACAGCGAACACCGGGGAGCTGTTTTTT CASSPETANTGELFF
TRBJ2-1 TRBV5-1 NA TRBD2 TGCGCCAGCAGCTTGGAGGTCCGAGCGGGACTAGCGGACAATGAGCAGTTCTTC CASSLEVRAGLADNEQFF
TRBJ2-1 TRBV7-6 NA TRBD2 TGTGCCAGCAGCGAAGGGGGACTAGCGGGCTTCAATGAGCAGTTCTTC CASSEGGLAGFNEQFF
TRBJ2-7 TRBV10-2 few TRBD2 TGCGCCAGCAGCGAGGGACTAGCGGGAGAGGACGAGCAGTACTTC CASSEGLAGEDEQYF
TRBJ2-3 TRBV25-1 once TRBD2 TGTGCCAGCAGTAGGACTAGCGGGGGATCCACAGATACGCAGTATTTT CASSRTSGGSTDTQYF
TRBJ2-7 TRBV7-2 few NA TGTGCCAGCAGCTTAGCTTCGGGAACCTACGAGCAGTACTTC CASSLASGTYEQYF
TRBJ2-4 TRBV6-2/TRBV6-3 NA NA TGTGCCAGCAGTTGGAAACATCTCATTCAGTACTTC CASSWKHLIQYF
TRBJ2-3 TRBV10-3 once TRBD2 TGTGCCATCAGTTCAGGGACTAGCGGGAGGACAGATACGCAGTATTTT CAISSGTSGRTDTQYF
TRBJ2-2 TRBV19 NA TRBD2 TGTGCCAGTAGTCTATGGGCTAGCGGGAGGACGCCCGTGGAGCTGTTTTTT CASSLWASGRTPVELFF
TRBJ1-4 TRBV5-4 NA TRBD1 TGTGCCAGCAGCTTGGGTGGGACAGGGGGTGAAAAACTGTTTTTT CASSLGGTGGEKLFF
TRBJ2-1 TRBV11-3 NA TRBD2 TGTGCCAGCAGCTTAGGATTGAGCGGGAAACCCGTCGATGAGGAGCAGTTCTTC CASSLGLSGKPVDEEQFF
TRBJ1-5 TRBV5-1 few NA TGCGCCAGCAGCTTAAGACGGGGTCAGCCCCAGCATTTT CASSLRRGQPQHF
TRBJ2-5 TRBV12-3/TRBV12-4 few NA TGTGCCAGCAGTTTACAGGAGACCCAGTACTTC CASSLQETQYF
TRBJ1-2 TRBV3-1/TRBV3-2 NA NA TGTGCCAGCAGCCCCGGGTCCGCGTATGGCTACACCTTC CASSPGSAYGYTF
TRBJ2-1 TRBV28 NA TRBD2 TGTGCCAGCAGGGGGACTAGCGGGAGCTATGAGCAGTTCTTC CASRGTSGSYEQFF
TRBJ2-2 TRBV30 NA NA TGTGCCTGGAGTGTACAAATCAGAAGAGGGGACTTCACCGGGGAGCTGTTTTTT CAWSVQIRRGDFTGELFF
TRBJ1-1 TRBV14 few NA TGTGCCAGCAGCCAACGGGACCGATCTTACACTGAAGCTTTCTTT CASSQRDRSYTEAFF